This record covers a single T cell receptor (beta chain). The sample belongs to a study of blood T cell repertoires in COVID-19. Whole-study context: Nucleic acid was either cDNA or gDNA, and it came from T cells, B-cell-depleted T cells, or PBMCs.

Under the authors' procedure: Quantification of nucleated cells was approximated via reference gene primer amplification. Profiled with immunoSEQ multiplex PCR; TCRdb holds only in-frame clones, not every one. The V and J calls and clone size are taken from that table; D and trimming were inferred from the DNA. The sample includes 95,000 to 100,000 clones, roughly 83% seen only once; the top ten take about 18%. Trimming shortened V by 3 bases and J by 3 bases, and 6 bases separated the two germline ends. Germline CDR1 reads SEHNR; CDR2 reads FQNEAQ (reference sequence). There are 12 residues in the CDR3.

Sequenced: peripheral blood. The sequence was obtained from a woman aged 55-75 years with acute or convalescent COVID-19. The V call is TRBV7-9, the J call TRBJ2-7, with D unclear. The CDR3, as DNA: TGTGCCAGCAGCTTTAGCAGCTACGAGCAGTACTTC. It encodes CASSFSSYEQYF.